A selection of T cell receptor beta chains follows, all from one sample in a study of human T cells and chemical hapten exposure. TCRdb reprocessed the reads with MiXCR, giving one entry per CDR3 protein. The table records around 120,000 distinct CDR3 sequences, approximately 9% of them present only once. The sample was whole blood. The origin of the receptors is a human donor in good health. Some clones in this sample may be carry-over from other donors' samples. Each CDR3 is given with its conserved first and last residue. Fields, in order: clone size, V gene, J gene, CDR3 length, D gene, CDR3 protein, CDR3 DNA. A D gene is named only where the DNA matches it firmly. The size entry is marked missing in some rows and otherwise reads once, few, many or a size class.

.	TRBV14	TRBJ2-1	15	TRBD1	CASSQDRGYGNEQFF	TGTGCCAGCAGCCAAGACAGGGGGTATGGGAATGAGCAGTTCTTC
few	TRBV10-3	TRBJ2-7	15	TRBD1	CAISASGTGPYEQYF	TGTGCCATCAGCGCATCCGGGACAGGGCCCTACGAGCAGTACTTC
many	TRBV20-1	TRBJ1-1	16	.	CSARDYRRPSRTEAFF	TGCAGTGCTAGAGATTACCGGCGGCCCAGTAGAACTGAAGCTTTCTTT
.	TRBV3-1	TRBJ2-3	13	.	CASSRGGSDTQYF	TGTGCCAGCAGTAGAGGTGGGTCAGATACGCAGTATTTT
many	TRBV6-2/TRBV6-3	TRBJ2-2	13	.	CASNEGYAGELFF	TGTGCCAGCAACGAGGGGTACGCCGGGGAGCTGTTTTTT
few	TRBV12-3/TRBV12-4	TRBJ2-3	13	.	CASSTAGPDTQYF	TGTGCCAGCAGTACTGCTGGGCCGGATACGCAGTATTTT
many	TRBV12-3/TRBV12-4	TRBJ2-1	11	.	CASSFYSEQFF	TGTGCCAGCAGTTTCTATTCTGAGCAGTTCTTC
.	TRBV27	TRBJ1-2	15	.	CASRRLDGPSYGYTF	TGTGCCAGCAGAAGATTGGACGGCCCCTCCTATGGCTACACCTTC
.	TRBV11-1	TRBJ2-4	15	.	CASSTDREGKNIQYF	TGTGCCAGCAGCACGGACAGGGAGGGCAAAAACATTCAGTACTTC
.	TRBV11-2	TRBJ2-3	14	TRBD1	CASSYGQGADTQYF	TGTGCCAGCAGCTACGGACAGGGCGCAGATACGCAGTATTTT
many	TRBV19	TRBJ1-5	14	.	CASSITGSGQPQHF	TGTGCCAGTAGTATTACAGGGTCAGGTCAGCCCCAGCATTTT
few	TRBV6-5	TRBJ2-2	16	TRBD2	CASSITSGGNTGELFF	TGTGCCAGCAGCATAACTAGCGGGGGGAACACCGGGGAGCTGTTTTTT
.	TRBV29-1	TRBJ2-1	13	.	CSVAVSGYNEQFF	TGCAGCGTCGCGGTATCCGGTTACAATGAGCAGTTCTTC
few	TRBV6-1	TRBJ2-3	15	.	CASSEVSFRADTQYF	TGTGCCAGCAGTGAAGTAAGCTTTCGGGCAGATACGCAGTATTTT
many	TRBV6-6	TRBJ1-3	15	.	CASSYEGISGNTIYF	TGTGCCAGCAGTTACGAGGGGATCTCTGGAAACACCATATATTTT
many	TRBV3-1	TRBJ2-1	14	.	CASSQGERHNEQFF	TGTGCCAGCAGCCAAGGGGAGAGACACAATGAGCAGTTCTTC
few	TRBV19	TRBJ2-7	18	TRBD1	CASSSPYPDRGPIHEQYF	TGTGCCAGTAGTAGCCCCTACCCCGACAGGGGGCCCATCCACGAGCAGTACTTC
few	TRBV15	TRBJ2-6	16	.	CATSRDRGAGANVLTF	TGTGCCACCAGCAGAGATCGAGGAGCTGGGGCCAACGTCCTGACTTTC
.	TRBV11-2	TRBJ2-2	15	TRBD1	CATLDRGDFTGELFF	TGTGCCACTCTGGACAGGGGGGATTTCACCGGGGAGCTGTTTTTT
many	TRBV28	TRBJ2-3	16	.	CASSLGFGRSTDTQYF	TGTGCCAGCAGCCTGGGGTTCGGGAGAAGCACAGATACGCAGTATTTT
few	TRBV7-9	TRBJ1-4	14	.	CASSLVQRNEKLFF	TGTGCCAGCAGCTTAGTACAGAGAAATGAAAAACTGTTTTTT
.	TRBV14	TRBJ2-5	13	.	CASSQDILGSQYF	TGTGCCAGCAGCCAGGATATATTAGGGTCGCAGTACTTC